This paragraph reports one TCR beta chain. The antigen remains unidentified. Sequenced by immunoSEQ multiplex PCR; TCRdb stores in-frame clones only, minus some. The sample shows roughly 100,000 clones, 90% of them seen only once. V was pared by 4 bases and J by 4 bases, with 7 bases of the junction left unmatched. From germline, CDR1 is SGDLS and CDR2 YYNGEE. CDR3 length: 14 amino acids. The data were obtained in a study of T cell responses to AZD1222 COVID-19 vaccine. Analysis merged second doses at about 4 or about 12 weeks. Study findings and constraints: None of the repertoires were sampled until the peak T cell response had passed.

Sequencing was performed on peripheral blood, taken 28 days after the second AZD1222 dose. The chain has TRBV9 and TRBJ2-7; 8 nucleotides align to TRBD1. The TCR originated in an adult who received the AZD1222 COVID-19 vaccine. In DNA form, the CDR3 reads TGTGCCAGCAGCTCCGGACAGGGTGTATACGAGCAGTACTTC. This translates into CASSSGQGVYEQYF.